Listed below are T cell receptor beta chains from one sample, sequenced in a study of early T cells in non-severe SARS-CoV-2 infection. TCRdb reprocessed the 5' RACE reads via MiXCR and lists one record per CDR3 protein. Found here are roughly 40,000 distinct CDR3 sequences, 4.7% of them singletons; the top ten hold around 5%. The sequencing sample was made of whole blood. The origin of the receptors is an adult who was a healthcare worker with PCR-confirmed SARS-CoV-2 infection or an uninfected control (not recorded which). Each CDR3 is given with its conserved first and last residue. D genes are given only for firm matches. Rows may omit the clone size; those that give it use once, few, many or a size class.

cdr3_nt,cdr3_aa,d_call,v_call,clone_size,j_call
TGTGCCAGCAGCGTAAGCGGGAGGGGCAATGAGCAGTTCTTC,CASSVSGRGNEQFF,TRBD2,TRBV9,many,TRBJ2-1
TGTGCCACCAGCAGAATCTGGACAGCAACTAATGAAAAACTGTTTTTT,CATSRIWTATNEKLFF,.,TRBV15,.,TRBJ1-4
TGTGCCAGTAGTTCCGGGGGGCGCGACAATCAGCCCCAGCATTTT,CASSSGGRDNQPQHF,.,TRBV19,many,TRBJ1-5
TGTGCCAGCAGTCCGCTCCACAATGAGCAGTTCTTC,CASSPLHNEQFF,.,TRBV6-1,.,TRBJ2-1
TGTGCCTGGAGTCTAGCGGGGAGACCCTACGAGCAGTACTTC,CAWSLAGRPYEQYF,TRBD2,TRBV30,few,TRBJ2-7
TGTGCCAGCAGTTGGGCCCTAGAGGGGGCGGTAGGCTACACCTTC,CASSWALEGAVGYTF,TRBD1,TRBV28,few,TRBJ1-2
TGTGCCAGCAGCGACCAGTTAGGGTCACCCCTCCACTTT,CASSDQLGSPLHF,.,TRBV6-6,many,TRBJ1-6
TGTGCCAGCAGGGTCTTCACCGGGGAGCTGTTTTTT,CASRVFTGELFF,.,TRBV12-3/TRBV12-4,few,TRBJ2-2
TGTGCCAGCAGCTACAGCTTTGCGAACACCGGGGAGCTGTTTTTT,CASSYSFANTGELFF,.,TRBV14,few,TRBJ2-2
TGTGCCATCAGTGAGTCCCGGAACAATGAGCAGTTCTTC,CAISESRNNEQFF,.,TRBV10-3,.,TRBJ2-1
TGTGCCAGCAGCGGGAGGTGGGTCGACAATGAGCAGTTCTTC,CASSGRWVDNEQFF,.,TRBV7-9,many,TRBJ2-1
TGTGCCAGCAGGAGAGACGCGAACACCGGGGAGCTGTTTTTT,CASRRDANTGELFF,.,TRBV28,.,TRBJ2-2
TGTGCCAGCAGTCAGAACAGGGTACGAGAGACCCAGTACTTC,CASSQNRVRETQYF,.,TRBV12-3/TRBV12-4,many,TRBJ2-5
TGTGCCAGCGCACAGAGTTTAGGGGGCTACACCTTC,CASAQSLGGYTF,.,TRBV6-6,few,TRBJ1-2
TGTGCCAGCAGTTTAGAGGGTGGCAGGGAATATGGCTACACCTTC,CASSLEGGREYGYTF,.,TRBV27,few,TRBJ1-2
TGCAGTGCTAGAGATCGGGCGGGAGTGGTCTACAATGAGCAGTTCTTC,CSARDRAGVVYNEQFF,TRBD2,TRBV20-1,many,TRBJ2-1
TGTGCCAGCGCAATGACAGGGGGCACTGAAGCTTTCTTT,CASAMTGGTEAFF,TRBD1,TRBV7-8,many,TRBJ1-1
TGTGCCAGCAGCCAACTAGCGGCCAGTTACAATGAGCAGTTCTTC,CASSQLAASYNEQFF,TRBD2,TRBV3-1,.,TRBJ2-1
TGTGCCAGTACGGGAGGCTATGGAGAGACCCAGTACTTC,CASTGGYGETQYF,TRBD2,TRBV19,many,TRBJ2-5
TGTGCCAGCAGCTTAGCCCTGGGGCTAGGGACTGAAGCTTTCTTT,CASSLALGLGTEAFF,.,TRBV7-2,.,TRBJ1-1
TGCAGTGCTAGAGATAGGGTAGCGGGAGGAGTTGAGCAGTTCTTC,CSARDRVAGGVEQFF,TRBD2,TRBV20-1,medium-sized,TRBJ2-1
TGTGCCAGCAGCCCCCGGACAGGGGATGGGCATCAGTACTTC,CASSPRTGDGHQYF,TRBD1,TRBV7-2,many,TRBJ2-4
TGTGCCAGCAGGCGTCGGGGGCCCGGACACAGCACAGATACGCAGTATTTT,CASRRRGPGHSTDTQYF,.,TRBV5-6,many,TRBJ2-3
TGCAGTGCTAGAGAGGGACTACCAAGAAGCTCCTACAATGAGCAGTTCTTC,CSAREGLPRSSYNEQFF,TRBD2,TRBV20-1,.,TRBJ2-1
TGTGCCAGCAGCCAGGGTCGGACAGGGATTAATTCACCCCTCCACTTT,CASSQGRTGINSPLHF,TRBD1,TRBV11-2,many,TRBJ1-6
TGTGCCAGCAGTCCCCTACAGGGGCTTGTGGACGAGCAGTACTTC,CASSPLQGLVDEQYF,TRBD1,TRBV28,medium-sized,TRBJ2-7
TGCGCCAGCAGACGAACAGGGGAAGGTAATCAGCCCCAGCATTTT,CASRRTGEGNQPQHF,TRBD1,TRBV5-1,few,TRBJ1-5
TGCAGTGCTCCGCCGGGACAGCGAAACTATGGCTACACCTTC,CSAPPGQRNYGYTF,TRBD1,TRBV20-1,few,TRBJ1-2
TGTGCCAGCAGCCGTGATACTGGGCGGGGGGGCTTAGAGACCCAGTACTTC,CASSRDTGRGGLETQYF,TRBD2,TRBV5-4,few,TRBJ2-5
TGCAGTGCAATCACAGGGGAGGTGTCGCCCCAGCATTTT,CSAITGEVSPQHF,TRBD1,TRBV20-1,medium-sized,TRBJ1-5
TGTGCCAGCAGCCTGGGACAGCTGCTCGGAGAGACCCAGTACTTC,CASSLGQLLGETQYF,TRBD1,TRBV3-1,many,TRBJ2-5
TGTGCCAGCAGTTTCTTTCCGGAAAACTATGGCTACACCTTC,CASSFFPENYGYTF,.,TRBV28,.,TRBJ1-2
TGTGCCAGCAGCGGATCGACAGGGTTCGTATCAGATACGCAGTATTTT,CASSGSTGFVSDTQYF,TRBD1,TRBV7-2,few,TRBJ2-3
TGTGCCAGCAGCCCAGACCCCAGGCGGAATTCACCCCTCCACTTT,CASSPDPRRNSPLHF,.,TRBV5-4,many,TRBJ1-6
TGTGCCAGCAGCTTAGGAGGGCTGCAAGAGACCCAGTACTTC,CASSLGGLQETQYF,.,TRBV7-6,many,TRBJ2-5
TGTGCCAGCAGTTTGGGGACCCACACTGAAGCTTTCTTT,CASSLGTHTEAFF,.,TRBV5-5,many,TRBJ1-1
TGTGCCAGCAGCCCCTCGATGTACTATGGCTACACCTTC,CASSPSMYYGYTF,.,TRBV28,medium-sized,TRBJ1-2
TGCAGTGCTAGTTCACCTGAAGGGAATGAGCAGTTCTTC,CSASSPEGNEQFF,.,TRBV20-1,many,TRBJ2-1
TGTGCCAGCAGCTCTCCTCCGCTGGGTGAGCAGTACTTC,CASSSPPLGEQYF,.,TRBV7-8,many,TRBJ2-7
TGTGCCAGCAGCCTAGAGGGGATTGTGAGCACTGAAGCTTTCTTT,CASSLEGIVSTEAFF,.,TRBV7-6,many,TRBJ1-1
TGCAGCGGGCTCGGACGGCTGAACACTGAAGCTTTCTTT,CSGLGRLNTEAFF,.,TRBV29-1,many,TRBJ1-1
TGTGCCAGTAGTATAGCGGGGGATCAGCCCCAGCATTTT,CASSIAGDQPQHF,.,TRBV19,many,TRBJ1-5
TGCGCCAGCAGTGAGTCGAACAGGGGGCTCTACGAGCAGTACTTC,CASSESNRGLYEQYF,TRBD1,TRBV10-2,many,TRBJ2-7
TGTGCCAGCAGTGTTCGAGGGTCGTCTAATGAAAAACTGTTTTTT,CASSVRGSSNEKLFF,.,TRBV2,many,TRBJ1-4
TGTGCCAGCACCCATACCAGCTACGAGCAGTACTTC,CASTHTSYEQYF,.,TRBV12-3/TRBV12-4,many,TRBJ2-7
TGTGCCAGCAGCCCGGACAGTGGAATCACAGATACGCAGTATTTT,CASSPDSGITDTQYF,.,TRBV9,.,TRBJ2-3